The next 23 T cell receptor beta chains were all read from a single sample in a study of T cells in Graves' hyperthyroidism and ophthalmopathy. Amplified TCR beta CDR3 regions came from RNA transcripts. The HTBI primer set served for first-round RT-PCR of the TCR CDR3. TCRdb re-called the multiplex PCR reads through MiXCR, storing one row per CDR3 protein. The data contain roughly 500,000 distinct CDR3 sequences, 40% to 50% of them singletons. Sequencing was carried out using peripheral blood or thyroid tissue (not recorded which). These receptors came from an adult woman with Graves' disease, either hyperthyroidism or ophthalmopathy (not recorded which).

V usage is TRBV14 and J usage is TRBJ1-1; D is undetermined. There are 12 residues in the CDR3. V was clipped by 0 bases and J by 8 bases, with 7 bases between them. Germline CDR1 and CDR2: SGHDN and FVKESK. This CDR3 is CASSQEKEEAFF. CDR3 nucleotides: TGTGCCAGCAGCCAAGAGAAAGAAGAAGCTTTCTTT.

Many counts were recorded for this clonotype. The DNA of the CDR3 is TGTGCCAGCAGCTTCTCTGGGACAGTGGATGAAAAACTGTTTTTT. The encoded protein is CASSFSGTVDEKLFF. V usage is TRBV7-9 and J usage is TRBJ1-4; 7 nucleotides line up with TRBD1. V was clipped by 3 bases and J by 6 bases; unmatched bases: 7. Germline CDR1 is SEHNR and CDR2 is FQNEAQ (reference sequence). CDR3 size: 15 residues.

The chain's CDR3 is CSARDVGRGNQPQHF. The CDR3 nucleotides read TGCAGTGCTAGAGATGTGGGGCGAGGCAATCAGCCCCAGCATTTT. The genes are TRBV20-1 and TRBJ1-5; maybe TRBD1 (5 bases). Germline CDR1 and CDR2: DFQATT and SNEGSKA (reference sequence). Trimming took 0 bases from V and 2 from J, leaving 11 bases between them. There are 15 residues in the CDR3.

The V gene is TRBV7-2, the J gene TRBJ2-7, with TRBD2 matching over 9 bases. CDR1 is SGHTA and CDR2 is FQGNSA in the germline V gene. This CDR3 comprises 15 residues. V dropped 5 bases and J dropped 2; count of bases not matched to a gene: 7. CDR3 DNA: TGTGCCAGCAGCGTCGGGACTAGCACCACCTACGAGCAGTACTTC. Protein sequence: CASSVGTSTTYEQYF.

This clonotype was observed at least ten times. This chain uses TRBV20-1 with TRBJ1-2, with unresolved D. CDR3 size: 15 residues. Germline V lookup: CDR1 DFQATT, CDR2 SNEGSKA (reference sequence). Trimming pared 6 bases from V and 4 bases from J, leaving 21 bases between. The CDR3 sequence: CSAPLQQLKGYGYTF. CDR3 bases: TGCAGTGCCCCTCTTCAACAGTTGAAGGGCTATGGCTACACCTTC.

The CDR3 nucleotides are TGTGCCAGCAGCCTCCGGACAGGGGGCAATCAGCCCCAGCATTTT. Encoded protein: CASSLRTGGNQPQHF. This chain links TRBV6-1 with TRBJ1-5; 9 nucleotides match TRBD1. V lost 6 bases and J lost 2; bases outside the gene matches: 5. There are 15 residues in the CDR3. CDR1 and CDR2 from the germline V gene are MNHNS and SASEGT.

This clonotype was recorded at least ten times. The CDR3 reads CASSPGTGGNYEQYF. In DNA, the CDR3 is TGTGCCAGCAGCCCCGGGACAGGGGGCAACTACGAGCAGTACTTC. This chain uses TRBV11-2 with TRBJ2-7; 12 nucleotides line up with TRBD1. Germline V CDR1 and CDR2: SGHAT, FQNNGV. Losses at the gene ends were 5 bases for V and 3 bases for J; bases not matched to a gene: 5. CDR3 size: 15 residues.

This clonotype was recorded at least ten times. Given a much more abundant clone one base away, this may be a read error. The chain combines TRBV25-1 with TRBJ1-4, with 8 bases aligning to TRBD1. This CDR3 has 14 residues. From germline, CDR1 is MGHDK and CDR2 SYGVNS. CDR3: CASSDDRGNEKLVF. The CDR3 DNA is TGTGCCAGCAGTGACGACAGGGGTAATGAAAAACTGGTTTTT. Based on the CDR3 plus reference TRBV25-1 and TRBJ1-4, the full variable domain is EADIYQTPRYLVIGTGKKITLECSQTMGHDKMYWYQQDPGMELHLIHYSYGVNSTEKGDLSSESTVSRIRTEHFPLTLESARPSHTSQYLCASSDDRGNEKLVFGSGTQLSVL.

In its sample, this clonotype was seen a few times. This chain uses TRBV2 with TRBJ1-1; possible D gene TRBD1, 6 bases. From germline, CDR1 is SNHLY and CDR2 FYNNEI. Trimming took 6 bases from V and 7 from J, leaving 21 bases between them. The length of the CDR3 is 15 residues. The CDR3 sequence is CASRGGQALTSEAFF. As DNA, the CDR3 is TGTGCCAGCAGGGGGGGGCAGGCCTTGACAAGTGAAGCTTTCTTT.

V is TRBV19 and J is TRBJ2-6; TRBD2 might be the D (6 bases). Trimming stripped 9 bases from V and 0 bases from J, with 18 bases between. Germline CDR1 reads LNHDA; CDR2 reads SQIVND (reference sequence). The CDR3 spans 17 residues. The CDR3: CASSLGQGLSGANVLTF. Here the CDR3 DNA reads TGTGCCAGCAGCTTGGGGCAGGGACTCTCTGGGGCCAACGTCCTGACTTTC.

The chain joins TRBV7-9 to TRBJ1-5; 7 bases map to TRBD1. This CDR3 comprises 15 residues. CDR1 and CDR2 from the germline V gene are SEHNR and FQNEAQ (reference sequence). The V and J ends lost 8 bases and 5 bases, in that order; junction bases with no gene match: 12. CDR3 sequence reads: CASRRQGQPHQPQHF. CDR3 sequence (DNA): TGTGCCAGCCGTAGACAGGGACAGCCCCATCAGCCCCAGCATTTT.

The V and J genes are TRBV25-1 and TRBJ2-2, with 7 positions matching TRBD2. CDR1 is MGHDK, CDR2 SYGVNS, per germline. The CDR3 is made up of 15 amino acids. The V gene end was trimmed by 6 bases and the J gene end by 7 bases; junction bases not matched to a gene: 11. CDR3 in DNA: TGTGCCAGCAGCGTAGCGGGTCAAAAGGGCGGGGAGCTGTTTTTT. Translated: CASSVAGQKGGELFF.

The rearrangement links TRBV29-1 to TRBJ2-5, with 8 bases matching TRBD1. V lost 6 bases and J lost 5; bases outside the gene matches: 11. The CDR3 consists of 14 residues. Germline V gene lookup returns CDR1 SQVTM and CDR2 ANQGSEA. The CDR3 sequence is CSVGDRGGTETQYF. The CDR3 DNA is TGCAGCGTCGGAGACAGGGGCGGGACGGAGACCCAGTACTTC.

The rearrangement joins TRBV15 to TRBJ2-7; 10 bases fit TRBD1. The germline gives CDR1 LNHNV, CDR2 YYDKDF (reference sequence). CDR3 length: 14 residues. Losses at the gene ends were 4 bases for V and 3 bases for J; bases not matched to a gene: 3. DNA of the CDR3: TGTGCCACCAGCAAGGGACAGGGGATCTACGAGCAGTACTTC. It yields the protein CATSKGQGIYEQYF.

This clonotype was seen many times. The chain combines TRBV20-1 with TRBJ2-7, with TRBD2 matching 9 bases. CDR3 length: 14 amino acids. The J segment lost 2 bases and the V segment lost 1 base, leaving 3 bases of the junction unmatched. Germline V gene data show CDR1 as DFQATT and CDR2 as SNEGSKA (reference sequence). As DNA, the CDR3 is TGCAGTGCTAGAGGGGCGGGAGGGCCCTACGAGCAGTACTTC. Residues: CSARGAGGPYEQYF.

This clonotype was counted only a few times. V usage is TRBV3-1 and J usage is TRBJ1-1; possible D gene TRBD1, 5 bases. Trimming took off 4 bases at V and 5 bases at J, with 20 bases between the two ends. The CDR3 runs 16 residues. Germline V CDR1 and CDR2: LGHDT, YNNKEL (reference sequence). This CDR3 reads CASSPGPPGVRTEAFF. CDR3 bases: TGTGCCAGCAGCCCGGGACCACCAGGCGTCAGAACTGAAGCTTTCTTT.

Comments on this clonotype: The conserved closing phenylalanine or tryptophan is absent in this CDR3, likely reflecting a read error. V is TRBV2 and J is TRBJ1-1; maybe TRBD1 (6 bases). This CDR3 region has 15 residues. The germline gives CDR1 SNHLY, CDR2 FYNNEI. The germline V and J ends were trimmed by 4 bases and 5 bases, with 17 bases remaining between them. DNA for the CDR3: TGTGCCAGCAGTGGGGTCCCTGAGGGGGATACTGAAGCTTTCCTT. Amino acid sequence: CASSGVPEGDTEAFL.

The CDR3 is CASSPIAAYEQYF. The CDR3 nucleotides are TGTGCCAGCAGCCCAATTGCAGCTTACGAGCAGTACTTC. The rearrangement links TRBV11-2 to TRBJ2-7, with D hard to call. The CDR3 covers 13 residues. Germline CDR1 and CDR2: SGHAT and FQNNGV. Trimming pared 5 bases from V and 4 bases from J, leaving 12 bases between.

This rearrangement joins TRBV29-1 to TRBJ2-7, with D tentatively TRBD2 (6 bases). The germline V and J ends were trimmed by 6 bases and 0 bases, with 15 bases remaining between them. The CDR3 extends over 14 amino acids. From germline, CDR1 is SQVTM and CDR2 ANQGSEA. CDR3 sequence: CSVGAREPSYEQYF. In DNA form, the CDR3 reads TGCAGCGTAGGAGCGCGGGAACCCTCCTACGAGCAGTACTTC.

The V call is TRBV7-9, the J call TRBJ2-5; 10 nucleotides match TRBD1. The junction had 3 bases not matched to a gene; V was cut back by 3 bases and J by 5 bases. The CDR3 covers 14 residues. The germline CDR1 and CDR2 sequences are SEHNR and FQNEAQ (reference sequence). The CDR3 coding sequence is TGTGCCAGCAGCTTGACAGGGGGCTGGGAGACCCAGTACTTC. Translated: CASSLTGGWETQYF. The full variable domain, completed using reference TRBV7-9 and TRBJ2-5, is DTGVSQNPRHKITKRGQNVTFRCDPISEHNRLYWYRQTLGQGPEFLTYFQNEAQLEKSRLLSDRFSAERPKGSFSTLEIQRTEQGDSAMYLCASSLTGGWETQYFGPGTRLLVL.

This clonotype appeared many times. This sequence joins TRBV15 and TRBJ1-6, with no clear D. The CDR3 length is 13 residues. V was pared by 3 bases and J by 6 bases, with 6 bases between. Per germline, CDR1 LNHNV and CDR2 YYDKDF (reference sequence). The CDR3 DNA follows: TGTGCCACCAGCAGCACGTTTAATTCACCCCTCCACTTT. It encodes CATSSTFNSPLHF. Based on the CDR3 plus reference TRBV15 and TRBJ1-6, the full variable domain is DAMVIQNPRYQVTQFGKPVTLSCSQTLNHNVMYWYQQKSSQAPKLLFHYYDKDFNNEADTPDNFQSRRPNTSFCFLDIRSPGLGDTAMYLCATSSTFNSPLHFGNGTRLTVT.

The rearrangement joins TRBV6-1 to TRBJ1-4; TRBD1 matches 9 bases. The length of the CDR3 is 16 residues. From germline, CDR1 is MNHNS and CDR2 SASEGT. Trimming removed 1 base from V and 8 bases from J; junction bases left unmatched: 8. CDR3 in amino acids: CASSEEPTGGVEKLFF. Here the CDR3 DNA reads TGTGCCAGCAGTGAAGAACCGACAGGGGGTGTAGAAAAACTGTTTTTT.

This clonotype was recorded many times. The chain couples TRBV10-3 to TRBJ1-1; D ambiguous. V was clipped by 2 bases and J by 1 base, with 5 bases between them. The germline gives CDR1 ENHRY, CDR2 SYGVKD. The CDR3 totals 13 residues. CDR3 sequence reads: CAISEAGNTEAFF. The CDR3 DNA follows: TGTGCCATCAGTGAGGCGGGGAACACTGAAGCTTTCTTT.